Below, one TCR beta chain is given with its context. The sample is drawn from a study of blood T cell repertoires in COVID-19. Authors' processing steps: Cell counts per sample came from amplifying reference gene primers. Measured with immunoSEQ multiplex PCR; TCRdb has only the in-frame clones, and not every one. That table gives V, J and clone size, and the DNA gave D and trimming. Counted here are 150,000 to 200,000 clones, approximately 74% occurring once; the ten biggest clones make up 3%. CDR1 and CDR2 (germline): MNHEY, SVGAGI. The CDR3 extends over 12 amino acids. V gave up 5 bases and J gave up 7 bases, with 12 bases separating them.

The sequenced sample consisted of peripheral blood. This TCR derives from a woman of 80 years or more with acute or convalescent COVID-19. The V and J genes are TRBV6-5 and TRBJ2-7; D is possibly TRBD1 (5 bases). This CDR3 reads CASSRQGNEQYF. Written as DNA, the CDR3 is TGTGCCAGCAGTCGCCAGGGTAATGAGCAGTACTTC.